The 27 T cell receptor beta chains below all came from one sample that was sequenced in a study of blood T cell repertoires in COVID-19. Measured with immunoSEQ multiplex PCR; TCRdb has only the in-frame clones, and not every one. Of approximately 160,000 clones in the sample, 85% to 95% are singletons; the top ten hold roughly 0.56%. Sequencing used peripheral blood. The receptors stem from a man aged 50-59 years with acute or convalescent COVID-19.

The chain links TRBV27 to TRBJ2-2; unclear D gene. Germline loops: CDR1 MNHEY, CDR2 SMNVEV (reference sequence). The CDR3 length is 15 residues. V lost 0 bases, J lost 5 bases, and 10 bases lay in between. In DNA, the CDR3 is TGTGCCAGCAGTTTATCGGGCTTCGCGACCGGGGAGCTGTTTTTT. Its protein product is CASSLSGFATGELFF.

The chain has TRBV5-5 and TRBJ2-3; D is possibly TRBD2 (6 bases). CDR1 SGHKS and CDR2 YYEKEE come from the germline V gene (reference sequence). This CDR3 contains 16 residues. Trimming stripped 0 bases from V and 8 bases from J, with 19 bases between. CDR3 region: CASSLAVGDWVRTQYF. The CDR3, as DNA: TGTGCCAGCAGCTTGGCCGTCGGGGACTGGGTTCGTACGCAGTATTTT.

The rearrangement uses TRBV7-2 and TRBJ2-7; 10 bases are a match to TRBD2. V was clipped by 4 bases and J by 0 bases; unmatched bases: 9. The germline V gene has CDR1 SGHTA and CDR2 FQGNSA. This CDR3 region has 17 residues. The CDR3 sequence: CASSSNARTSGSYEQYF. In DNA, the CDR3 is TGTGCCAGCAGCTCCAACGCCAGGACTAGCGGCTCCTACGAGCAGTACTTC.

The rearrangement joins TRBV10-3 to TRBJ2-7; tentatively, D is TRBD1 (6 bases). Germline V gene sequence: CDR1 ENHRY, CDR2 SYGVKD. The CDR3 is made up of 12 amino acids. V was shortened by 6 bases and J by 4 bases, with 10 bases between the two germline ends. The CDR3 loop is CAISQTGYEQYV. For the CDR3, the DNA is TGTGCCATCAGCCAGACAGGATACGAGCAGTACGTC.

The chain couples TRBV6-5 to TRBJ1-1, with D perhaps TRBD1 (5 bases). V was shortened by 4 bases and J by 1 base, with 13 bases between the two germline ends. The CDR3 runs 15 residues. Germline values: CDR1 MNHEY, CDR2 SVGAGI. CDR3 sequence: CASSSGDRRNTEAFF. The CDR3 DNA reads TGTGCCAGCAGTTCGGGGGACCGCCGGAACACTGAAGCTTTCTTT.

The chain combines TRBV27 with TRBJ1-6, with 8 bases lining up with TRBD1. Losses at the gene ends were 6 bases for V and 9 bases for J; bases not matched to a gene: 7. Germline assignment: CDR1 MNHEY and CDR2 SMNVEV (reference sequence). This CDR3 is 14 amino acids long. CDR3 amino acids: CASRRTGFFSPLHF. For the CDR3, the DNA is TGTGCCAGCAGACGGACAGGGTTTTTTTCACCCCTCCACTTT.

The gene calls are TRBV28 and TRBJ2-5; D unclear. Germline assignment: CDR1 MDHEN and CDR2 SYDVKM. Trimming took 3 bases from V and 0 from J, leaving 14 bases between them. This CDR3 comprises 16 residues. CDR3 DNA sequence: TGTGCCAGCAGTTTCGATTACAGATCGTACCAAGAGACCCAGTACTTC. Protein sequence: CASSFDYRSYQETQYF.

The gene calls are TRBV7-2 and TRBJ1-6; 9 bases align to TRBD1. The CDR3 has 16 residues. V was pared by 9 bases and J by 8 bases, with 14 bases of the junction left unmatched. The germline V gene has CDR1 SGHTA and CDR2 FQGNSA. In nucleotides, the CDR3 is TGTGCCAGTAGAAATCAGGCGGGACAGGGTTATTCACCCCTCCACTTT. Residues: CASRNQAGQGYSPLHF.

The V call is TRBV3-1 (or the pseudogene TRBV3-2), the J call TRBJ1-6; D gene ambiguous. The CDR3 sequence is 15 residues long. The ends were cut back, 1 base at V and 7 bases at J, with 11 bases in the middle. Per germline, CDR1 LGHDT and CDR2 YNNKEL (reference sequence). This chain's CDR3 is CASSQAGLENSPLHF. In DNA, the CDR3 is TGTGCCAGCAGCCAAGCAGGCTTAGAAAATTCACCCCTCCACTTT.

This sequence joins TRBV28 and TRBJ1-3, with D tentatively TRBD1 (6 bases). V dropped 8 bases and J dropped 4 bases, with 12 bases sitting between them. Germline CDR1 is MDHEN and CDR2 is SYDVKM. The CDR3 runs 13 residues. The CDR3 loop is CASRTGIGNTIYF. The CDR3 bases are TGTGCCAGCCGAACAGGGATCGGAAACACCATATATTTT.

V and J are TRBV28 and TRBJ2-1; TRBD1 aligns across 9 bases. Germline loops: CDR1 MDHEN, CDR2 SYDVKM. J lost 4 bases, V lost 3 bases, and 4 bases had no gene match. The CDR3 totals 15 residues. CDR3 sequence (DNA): TGTGCCAGCAGTTTCACAGGGGGCAGGTACAATGAGCAGTTCTTC. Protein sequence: CASSFTGGRYNEQFF.

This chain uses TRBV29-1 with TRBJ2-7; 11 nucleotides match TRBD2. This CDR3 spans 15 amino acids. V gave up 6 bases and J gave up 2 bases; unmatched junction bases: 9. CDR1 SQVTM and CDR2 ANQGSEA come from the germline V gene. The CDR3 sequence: CSVLLGTSGTYEQYF. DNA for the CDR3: TGCAGCGTCCTCCTCGGGACTAGCGGTACCTACGAGCAGTACTTC.

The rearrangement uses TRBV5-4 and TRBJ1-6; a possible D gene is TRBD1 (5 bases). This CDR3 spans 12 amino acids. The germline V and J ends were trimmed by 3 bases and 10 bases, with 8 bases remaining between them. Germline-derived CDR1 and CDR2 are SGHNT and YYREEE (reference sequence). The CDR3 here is CASSSGESPLHF. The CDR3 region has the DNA TGTGCCAGCAGCTCGGGGGAATCACCCCTCCACTTT.

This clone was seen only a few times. CDR3 amino acids: CASSRGSNEQFF. The CDR3 coding sequence is TGCGCCAGCAGCCGGGGGAGCAATGAGCAGTTCTTC. The rearrangement links TRBV10-1 to TRBJ2-1; possibly TRBD2 for D (6 bases). Germline V gives CDR1 WNHNN, CDR2 SYGVQD (reference sequence). This CDR3 has 12 amino acids. Trimming removed 6 bases from V and 6 bases from J, with 9 bases in between.

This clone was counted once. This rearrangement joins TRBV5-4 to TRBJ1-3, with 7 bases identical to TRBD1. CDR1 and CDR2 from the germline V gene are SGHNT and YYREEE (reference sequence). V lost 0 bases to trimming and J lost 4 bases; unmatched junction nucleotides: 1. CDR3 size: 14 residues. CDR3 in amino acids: CASSLADRGNTIYF. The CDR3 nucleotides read TGTGCCAGCAGCTTGGCGGACAGGGGAAACACCATATATTTT.

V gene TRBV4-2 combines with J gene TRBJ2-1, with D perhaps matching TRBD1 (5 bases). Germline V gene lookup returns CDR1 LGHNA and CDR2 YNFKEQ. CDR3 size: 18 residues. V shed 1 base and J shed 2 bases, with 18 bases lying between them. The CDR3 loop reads CASSQAWGATDAYNEQFF. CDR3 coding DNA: TGTGCCAGCAGCCAAGCCTGGGGCGCAACCGACGCCTACAATGAGCAGTTCTTC.

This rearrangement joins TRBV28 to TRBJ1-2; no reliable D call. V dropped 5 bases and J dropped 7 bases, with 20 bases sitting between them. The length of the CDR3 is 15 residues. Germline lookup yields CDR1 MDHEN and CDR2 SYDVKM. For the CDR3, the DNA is TGTGCCAGCAGTGACTCGGGGATTGGGGAGGGTGGCTACACCTTC. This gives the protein CASSDSGIGEGGYTF.

CDR3: CASSQGGTYGYTF. The DNA for the CDR3 is TGTGCCAGCAGCCAAGGAGGAACCTATGGCTACACCTTC. The chain joins TRBV3-1 (or the pseudogene TRBV3-2) to TRBJ1-2; D call uncertain. This CDR3 comprises 13 residues. Germline V CDR1 and CDR2: LGHDT, YNNKEL (reference sequence). V dropped 1 base and J dropped 4 bases, with 7 bases sitting between them.

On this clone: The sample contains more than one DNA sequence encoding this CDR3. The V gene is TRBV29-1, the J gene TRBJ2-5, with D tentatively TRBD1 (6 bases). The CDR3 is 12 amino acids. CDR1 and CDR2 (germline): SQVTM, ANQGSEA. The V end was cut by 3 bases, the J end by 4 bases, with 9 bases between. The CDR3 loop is CSVDRGGETQYF. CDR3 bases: TGCAGCGTTGACAGGGGCGGAGAGACCCAGTACTTC.

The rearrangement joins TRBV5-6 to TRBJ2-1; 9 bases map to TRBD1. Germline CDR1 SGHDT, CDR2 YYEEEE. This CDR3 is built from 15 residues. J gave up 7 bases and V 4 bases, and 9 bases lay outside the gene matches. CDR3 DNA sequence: TGTGCCAGCAGCCTCTGGGACAGGGACCTAAATGAGCAGTTCTTC. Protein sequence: CASSLWDRDLNEQFF.

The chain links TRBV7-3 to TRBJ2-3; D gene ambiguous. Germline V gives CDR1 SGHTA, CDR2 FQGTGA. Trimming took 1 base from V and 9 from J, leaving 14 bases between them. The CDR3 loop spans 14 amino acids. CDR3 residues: CASSLMGPTATQYF. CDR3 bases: TGTGCCAGCAGCTTAATGGGCCCGACGGCGACGCAGTATTTT.

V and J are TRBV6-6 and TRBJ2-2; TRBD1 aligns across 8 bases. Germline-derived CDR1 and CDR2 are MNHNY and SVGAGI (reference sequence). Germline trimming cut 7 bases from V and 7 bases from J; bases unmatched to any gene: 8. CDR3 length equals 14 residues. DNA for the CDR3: TGTGCCAGCAAACATCGACAGGGGTACGGGGAGCTGTTTTTT. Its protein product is CASKHRQGYGELFF.

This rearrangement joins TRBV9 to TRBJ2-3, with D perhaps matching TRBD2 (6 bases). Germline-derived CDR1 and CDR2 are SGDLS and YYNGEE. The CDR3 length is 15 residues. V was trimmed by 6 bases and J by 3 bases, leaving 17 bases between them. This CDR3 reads CASTRGASRTDTQYF. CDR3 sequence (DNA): TGTGCCAGCACCCGCGGGGCTTCACGGACAGATACGCAGTATTTT.

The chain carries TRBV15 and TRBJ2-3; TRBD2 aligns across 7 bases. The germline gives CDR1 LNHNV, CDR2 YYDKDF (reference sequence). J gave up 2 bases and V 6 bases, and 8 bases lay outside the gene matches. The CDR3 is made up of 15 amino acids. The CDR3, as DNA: TGTGCCACCAGACCAGCTAGCGGTGTCACAGATACGCAGTATTTT. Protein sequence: CATRPASGVTDTQYF.

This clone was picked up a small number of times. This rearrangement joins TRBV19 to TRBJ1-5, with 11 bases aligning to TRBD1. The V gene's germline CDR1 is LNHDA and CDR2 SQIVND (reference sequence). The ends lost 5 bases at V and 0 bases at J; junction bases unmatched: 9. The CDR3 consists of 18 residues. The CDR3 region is CASSPGQGVLYSNQPQHF. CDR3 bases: TGTGCCAGTAGTCCGGGACAGGGGGTCCTTTATAGCAATCAGCCCCAGCATTTT.

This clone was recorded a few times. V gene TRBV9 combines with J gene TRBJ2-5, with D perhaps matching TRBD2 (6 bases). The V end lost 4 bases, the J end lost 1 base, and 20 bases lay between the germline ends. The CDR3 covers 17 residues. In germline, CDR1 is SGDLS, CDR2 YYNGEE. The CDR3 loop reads CASSSGRRTPAQETQYF. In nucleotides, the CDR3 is TGTGCCAGCAGCTCTGGGAGGCGGACACCTGCCCAAGAGACCCAGTACTTC.

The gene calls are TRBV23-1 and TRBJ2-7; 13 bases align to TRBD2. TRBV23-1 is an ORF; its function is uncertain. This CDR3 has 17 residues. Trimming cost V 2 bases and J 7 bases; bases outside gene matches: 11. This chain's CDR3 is CASSQQTLAGGPWEQYV. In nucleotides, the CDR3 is TGCGCCAGCAGTCAACAAACACTAGCGGGGGGGCCTTGGGAGCAGTACGTC.